The 16 T cell receptor beta chains below all came from one sample that was sequenced in a study of Graves' ophthalmopathy and Graves' hyperthyroidism. Amplification targeted the TCR beta CDR3 regions, with RNA transcripts as the source material. Following a first-round RT-PCR that used HTBI primers, a second-round multiplex PCR was carried out. TCRdb re-called the multiplex PCR reads with MiXCR, one entry per CDR3 protein. The sample lists about 370,000 distinct CDR3 sequences, about 17% occurring once. Sample: peripheral blood. These receptors all stem from an adult woman with stable Graves' hyperthyroidism.

The chain joins TRBV3-1 to TRBJ2-6, with 8 bases identical to TRBD1. Germline CDR1 and CDR2: LGHDT and YNNKEL (reference sequence). Trimming took 4 bases from V and 0 from J; bases not matched to a gene: 11. CDR3 length: 19 residues. As DNA, the CDR3 is TGTGCCAGCAGCCCAAATCCAGGGACAGGAAGCTCTGGGGCCAACGTCCTGACTTTC. This gives the protein CASSPNPGTGSSGANVLTF.

J is TRBJ1-2 and V is TRBV6-1; 8 bases map to TRBD1. CDR1 MNHNS and CDR2 SASEGT come from the germline V gene. With V trimmed by 3 bases and J by 4 bases, 7 bases remained unmatched. The CDR3 consists of 15 residues. The chain's CDR3 is CASSEAGGDLYGYTF. The CDR3 DNA is TGTGCCAGCAGTGAGGCAGGGGGCGACCTCTATGGCTACACCTTC.

This clonotype has ten or more counts. This chain links TRBV27 with TRBJ2-7; D tentatively reads TRBD1 or TRBD2 (5 bases each). The ends were cut back, 6 bases at V and 4 bases at J, with 25 bases in the middle. Germline CDR1 is MNHEY and CDR2 is SMNVEV (reference sequence). The CDR3 contains 17 residues. CDR3 region: CASRRRTTPLTDYEQYF. The CDR3 DNA sequence: TGTGCCAGCAGGAGGAGGACAACTCCCCTGACAGATTACGAGCAGTACTTC.

This clonotype occurred once. The chain carries TRBV12-3 or TRBV12-4 and TRBJ1-2, with D tentatively TRBD1 (5 bases). V was pared by 6 bases and J by 7 bases, with 15 bases between. This CDR3 has 13 amino acids. CDR3 DNA: TGTGCCAGCAGCTCCGGGACGGTCGGTGGCTACACCTTC. Its translation: CASSSGTVGGYTF.

This chain links TRBV4-1 with TRBJ2-7, with 9 bases matching TRBD2. Looked up from germline, CDR1 is MGHRA and CDR2 is YSYEKL. With 6 bases clipped from V and 3 bases from J, the junction kept 15 bases outside the gene matches. The CDR3 contains 17 residues. The CDR3 here is CASSPRFISGSRYEQYF. DNA for the CDR3: TGCGCCAGCAGTCCTAGATTCATTAGCGGGAGTCGCTACGAGCAGTACTTC.

This clonotype has a count of ten or more. The chain recombines TRBV7-2 with TRBJ2-5; D might be TRBD1 (6 bases). This CDR3 contains 19 residues. V was cut by 2 bases and J by 3 bases, with 25 bases left in between. Germline CDR1 and CDR2: SGHTA and FQGNSA. The CDR3 loop is CASSLRFMFRGANKETQYF. The CDR3 DNA is TGTGCCAGCAGCTTACGCTTTATGTTCAGGGGAGCGAATAAAGAGACCCAGTACTTC.

This clonotype was recorded many times. The chain combines TRBV7-6 with TRBJ2-2; 7 nucleotides match TRBD1. The CDR3 is made up of 15 amino acids. Trimming cost V 6 bases and J 4 bases; bases outside gene matches: 8. In germline, CDR1 is SGHVS, CDR2 FNYEAQ. The chain's CDR3 is CASRHDRGLTGELFF. CDR3 bases: TGTGCCAGCAGGCACGATAGGGGGCTCACCGGGGAGCTGTTTTTT.

Many counts were recorded for this clonotype. The chain carries TRBV12-3 or TRBV12-4 and TRBJ2-2; no definite D call. The CDR3 loop spans 13 amino acids. Deletions cut 6 bases from V and 4 bases from J, with 9 bases between. The CDR3 coding sequence is TGTGCCAGCAGCCGATCGTCCACCGGGGAGCTGTTTTTT. Protein product: CASSRSSTGELFF.

This clonotype was seen only a few times. One end of the junction does not line up with germline, which may come from a read error. The chain links TRBV7-9 to TRBJ2-4, with TRBD1 as a possible D gene (7 bases). The CDR3 spans 14 residues. Germline loops: CDR1 SEHNR, CDR2 FQNEAQ (reference sequence). The CDR3, as DNA: TGTGCCAGCACCACTCGACAGGGAGGTAACATTAAGTACTTC. This translates into CASTTRQGGNIKYF.

Concerning this clonotype: This may come from a read error, since a much larger clone is one base off. The DNA of the CDR3 is TGTGCCAGCAGCCAAGTCGGAGACCGAATTAACACCGGGGAGCTGTTTTTT. It encodes CASSQVGDRINTGELFF. The V and J genes are TRBV14 and TRBJ2-2; no firm D call. V was cut by 1 base and J by 2 bases, with 14 bases left in between. This CDR3 region has 17 residues. Per germline, CDR1 SGHDN and CDR2 FVKESK. Full variable domain (rest looked up from reference TRBV14 and TRBJ2-2): EAGVTQFPSHSVIEKGQTVTLRCDPISGHDNLYWYRRVMGKEIKFLLHFVKESKQDESGMPNNRFLAERTGGTYSTLKVQPAELEDSGVYFCASSQVGDRINTGELFFGEGSRLTVL.

The chain carries TRBV9 and TRBJ1-1; maybe TRBD1 (5 bases). The CDR3 runs 16 residues. The V gene lost 5 bases and the J gene lost 0 bases, with 17 bases spanning the gap. Germline CDR1 reads SGDLS; CDR2 reads YYNGEE. Here the CDR3 reads CASSFGGRLMNTEAFF. CDR3 in DNA: TGTGCCAGCAGTTTCGGGGGACGGCTAATGAACACTGAAGCTTTCTTT.

This clonotype was recorded many times. The chain links TRBV12-3 or TRBV12-4 to TRBJ2-4, with D unclear. The germline V and J ends were trimmed by 3 bases and 0 bases, with 15 bases remaining between them. The CDR3 totals 17 residues. The CDR3 DNA reads TGTGCCAGCAGTTTGGATGGGTCCTTAAGAGCCAAAAACATTCAGTACTTC. Residues: CASSLDGSLRAKNIQYF.

Note on this clonotype: A much larger clone is a single base away; this may be a read error. The J gene is TRBJ2-7, the V gene TRBV13, with D perhaps matching TRBD1 or TRBD2 (6 bases each). V shed 8 bases and J shed 2 bases, with 19 bases lying between them. The CDR3 totals 15 residues. Germline V gene sequence: CDR1 PRHDT, CDR2 FYEKMQ (reference sequence). CDR3: CASCPTGRSAYEQYF. As DNA, the CDR3 is TGTGCCAGCTGCCCAACAGGGAGGAGTGCCTACGAGCAGTACTTC.

This clonotype was counted between two and nine times. The CDR3 bases are TGCGCCAGCAGCCAAATTGGCTTCTGGAAGGGAGATGAGAGAACGAACTACGAGCAGTACTTC. This translates into CASSQIGFWKGDERTNYEQYF. The chain combines TRBV4-3 with TRBJ2-7; a possible D gene is TRBD2 (5 bases). CDR3 length equals 21 residues. Germline V gene sequence: CDR1 LGHNA, CDR2 YSLEER. Trimming cost V 2 bases and J 3 bases, with 32 bases left between them.

This clonotype was picked up many times. The genes are TRBV5-6 and TRBJ2-7; the D call may be TRBD1 or TRBD2 (5 bases each). V lost 1 base and J lost 2, with 10 bases in between. CDR1 is SGHDT and CDR2 is YYEEEE in the germline V gene. The CDR3 spans 14 residues. The DNA for the CDR3 is TGTGCCAGCAGCTTGTTCGGGACCCCCTACGAGCAGTACTTC. It yields the protein CASSLFGTPYEQYF. The whole variable domain, remainder taken from reference TRBV5-6 and TRBJ2-7, is DAGVTQSPTHLIKTRGQQVTLRCSPKSGHDTVSWYQQALGQGPQFIFQYYEEEERQRGNFPDRFSGHQFPNYSSELNVNALLLGDSALYLCASSLFGTPYEQYFGPGTRLTVT.

The gene calls are TRBV12-3 or TRBV12-4 and TRBJ1-2; 8 bases line up with TRBD1. Losses at the gene ends were 5 bases for V and 7 bases for J; bases not matched to a gene: 12. The CDR3 is 15 residues long. The DNA of the CDR3 is TGTGCCAGCAGTCCAATAAGGACAGGGAGGGGTGGCTACACCTTC. Translated: CASSPIRTGRGGYTF.